This T cell receptor beta chain was retrieved from a study of T cell responses to AZD1222 COVID-19 vaccine. The overall study: Investigators merged groups given second doses at roughly 4 or roughly 12 weeks. Study-wide results and caveats: After the peak T cell response, and only then, were repertoires sampled. Donors were largely white British and mainly female; clonal diversity was possibly underestimated.

With respect to this clone: Its target is unknown.

The protocol was immunoSEQ multiplex PCR, while the TCRdb copy is restricted to in-frame clones and leaves out a portion. Among some 140,000 clones listed, about 92% were seen once. The sequencing used peripheral blood, collected on day 0 of AZD1222 vaccination. The receptor was isolated from an adult in good health.

The CDR3 protein is CASSAPPGGLYEQYF. CDR3 nucleotides: TGTGCCAGCAGCGCCCCACCCGGGGGCCTCTACGAGCAGTACTTC. The chain uses TRBV5-5 and TRBJ2-7, with D possibly being TRBD1 or TRBD2 (6 bases each). Germline loops: CDR1 SGHKS, CDR2 YYEKEE (reference sequence). The CDR3 has 15 residues. Trimming took off 4 bases at V and 3 bases at J, with 17 bases between the two ends.